Below are 16 T cell receptor beta chains sequenced from a single sample in a study of T cell changes during pregnancy in multiple sclerosis. The assay was immunoSEQ multiplex PCR, and TCRdb's table has in-frame clones only and misses some. The sample consists of approximately 53,000 clones, 85% to 95% of them appearing once. Sequencing used CD4+ T cells from peripheral blood mononuclear cells, obtained after pregnancy. These receptors originate from a female donor in good health, enrolled as a control in a pregnancy study.

This sequence joins TRBV6-5 and TRBJ2-3, with a weak D call TRBD1 (6 bases). Trimming cost V 6 bases and J 6 bases, with 16 bases left between them. CDR1 is MNHEY, CDR2 SVGAGI, per germline. CDR3 size: 14 residues. The CDR3 reads CASSRGQGRDTQYF. The CDR3 DNA reads as TGTGCCAGCAGCCGGGGACAAGGCCGGGATACGCAGTATTTT.

CDR3 region: CASSGRDRGRVGTGELFF. As DNA, the CDR3 is TGTGCCAGCAGCGGCCGGGACAGGGGGCGGGTAGGCACCGGGGAGCTGTTTTTT. The chain is built from TRBV9 and TRBJ2-2; the match to TRBD1 covers 12 bases. CDR1 SGDLS and CDR2 YYNGEE come from the germline V gene. V lost 3 bases, J lost 4 bases, and 10 bases stayed unmatched. The CDR3 extends over 18 amino acids.

The J gene is TRBJ1-2, the V gene TRBV27; D may be TRBD1 (6 bases). CDR1 and CDR2 (germline): MNHEY, SMNVEV (reference sequence). This CDR3 has 11 amino acids. V lost 10 bases and J lost 4, with 10 bases in between. CDR3 sequence: CAIAGAYGYTF. CDR3 nucleotide sequence: TGTGCCATAGCAGGGGCCTATGGCTACACCTTC.

The genes are TRBV7-6 and TRBJ2-3; D might be TRBD2 (5 bases). CDR3 length equals 15 residues. V was pared by 2 bases and J by 9 bases, with 18 bases between. Germline-derived CDR1 and CDR2 are SGHVS and FNYEAQ. The CDR3 protein is CASSLRPLVFDTQYF. For the CDR3, the DNA is TGTGCCAGCAGCTTACGTCCACTAGTTTTCGACACGCAGTATTTT.

V and J are TRBV19 and TRBJ2-3; D is possibly TRBD2 (6 bases). Germline loops: CDR1 LNHDA, CDR2 SQIVND (reference sequence). This CDR3 is built from 14 residues. Trimming left V 9 bases short and J 2 bases short, with 15 bases between. The CDR3 spells CASQRDLNTDTQYF. CDR3 bases: TGTGCCAGCCAGAGGGACTTAAACACAGATACGCAGTATTTT.

The chain joins TRBV4-1 to TRBJ2-1, with 8 bases matching TRBD2. Unmatched junction bases numbered 4, after V lost 4 bases and J lost 2 bases. CDR3 length equals 15 residues. CDR1 is MGHRA, CDR2 YSYEKL, per germline. The CDR3 protein is CASSPSSGPYNEQFF. CDR3 sequence (DNA): TGCGCCAGCAGCCCATCTAGCGGGCCCTACAATGAGCAGTTCTTC.

Remarks on this clone: A junction end diverges from the germline sequence, so it may reflect a read error. The V gene is TRBV7-8, the J gene TRBJ2-7, with D possibly matching TRBD2 (5 bases). Looked up from germline, CDR1 is SGHVS and CDR2 is FQNEAQ. The CDR3 runs to 14 residues. The CDR3 here is CASSPLIAAAEEYF. DNA of the CDR3: TGTGCCAGCAGCCCCCTCATTGCAGCGGCCGAGGAGTACTTC.

The V call is TRBV30, the J call TRBJ1-2, with no clear D. The CDR3 length is 13 residues. Trimming pared 3 bases from V and 5 bases from J, leaving 13 bases between. The germline V gene has CDR1 GTSNPN and CDR2 SVGIG (reference sequence). The CDR3 nucleotides read TGTGCCTGGAGGACAACAAATGGGTATGGCTACACCTTC. It encodes CAWRTTNGYGYTF.

In its sample, this clone was seen once. V and J are TRBV5-1 and TRBJ2-7, with TRBD2 matching over 13 bases. V lost 4 bases, J lost 5 bases, and 9 bases stayed unmatched. Per the germline V gene, CDR1 is SGHRS and CDR2 is YFSETQ. The CDR3 length is 16 residues. The CDR3: CASSPGLAGLFNEQYF. The CDR3 nucleotides read TGCGCCAGCAGCCCGGGACTAGCGGGACTCTTCAACGAGCAGTACTTC.

The chain is built from TRBV11-1 and TRBJ2-7; perhaps TRBD2 as D (6 bases). This CDR3 spans 13 amino acids. The germline V gene has CDR1 SGHAT and CDR2 FQDESV (reference sequence). V lost 2 bases to trimming and J lost 4 bases, with 9 bases between them. The CDR3 spells CASSLQEGYEQYF. CDR3 DNA sequence: TGTGCCAGCAGCTTACAGGAGGGTTACGAGCAGTACTTC.

The chain couples TRBV5-1 to TRBJ2-3, with 7 bases that match TRBD1. CDR3 length equals 14 residues. Trimming cost V 2 bases and J 0 bases; bases outside gene matches: 0. Germline CDR1 SGHRS, CDR2 YFSETQ. Written as DNA, the CDR3 is TGCGCCAGCAGCTTACAGGGGAGCACAGATACGCAGTATTTT. This codes for CASSLQGSTDTQYF.

The J gene is TRBJ2-4, the V gene TRBV23-1; 10 bases line up with TRBD1. TRBV23-1 is placed among ORFs of uncertain function. This CDR3 region has 20 residues. Losses at the gene ends were 3 bases for V and 3 bases for J; bases not matched to a gene: 17. In nucleotides, the CDR3 is TGCGCCAGCAGTCAGCCGTGGGGGGACAGGGGAGATTATGGCAAAAACATTCAGTACTTC. Its translation: CASSQPWGDRGDYGKNIQYF.

This clone occurred once. The CDR3 DNA reads as TGTGCCAGCAGCCCCCGGGGTAGTGTGGCCTACGAGCAGTACTTC. Amino acid sequence: CASSPRGSVAYEQYF. The V gene is TRBV11-2, the J gene TRBJ2-7; D is perhaps TRBD2 (5 bases). V was trimmed by 5 bases and J by 2 bases, leaving 16 bases between them. The CDR3 is 15 residues long. Germline assignment: CDR1 SGHAT and CDR2 FQNNGV.

The chain has TRBV30 and TRBJ1-2; TRBD1 matches at 7 bases. The CDR3 runs to 13 residues. The germline V gene encodes CDR1 GTSNPN and CDR2 SVGIG (reference sequence). Unmatched junction bases numbered 4, after V lost 3 bases and J lost 3 bases. The CDR3 sequence: CAWRRGRDYGYTF. CDR3 DNA: TGTGCCTGGAGAAGGGGGCGCGACTATGGCTACACCTTC.

This clone has a single count. The V and J genes are TRBV5-5 and TRBJ1-1, with D unresolved. CDR3 size: 17 residues. The germline gives CDR1 SGHKS, CDR2 YYEKEE (reference sequence). V lost 2 bases and J 2 bases, leaving 19 bases between the germline ends. The CDR3 reads CASSLRADTFSNTEAFF. CDR3 nucleotides: TGTGCCAGCAGCTTAAGAGCCGACACCTTCTCAAACACTGAAGCTTTCTTT.

The table lists this clone with a count of one. The genes are TRBV6-5 and TRBJ1-5; D might be TRBD1 (5 bases). There are 13 residues in the CDR3. CDR1 and CDR2 (germline): MNHEY, SVGAGI. V gave up 6 bases and J gave up 3 bases, with 9 bases separating them. The DNA of the CDR3 is TGTGCCAGCAGACTACAGGTCAATCAGCCCCAGCATTTT. This encodes CASRLQVNQPQHF.